This T cell receptor (beta chain) appears in the sequencing data of a study of blood T cell repertoires in COVID-19 (TCRdb year 2020). At the level of the whole study: Samples from collaborators originated in the United States, Italy and Spain and spanned both the acute and convalescent phases of COVID-19. The prospective study material was composed of cDNA or gDNA derived from T cells, B-cell-depleted T cells, or PBMCs. The dataset comprised deeply sampled blood TCRbeta repertoires from subjects exposed to, actively infected with, or recovered from COVID-19. The repertoires were made available in a free public database intended to serve as a resource for research on the immune response to SARS-CoV-2. The samples were drawn from the first 160 participants of the ongoing ImmuneRACE study and from some 1,300 subjects provided by 6 global collaborators. Sample metadata almost always included a de-identified subject ID, COVID-19 status, age in years and sex. HLA class I and class II types, where available, came from metadata supplied by the sample provider rather than from assay-based typing.

V loses 3 bases at its end and J loses 7 bases; junction bases beyond the gene matches: 12. The CDR3 contains 16 residues, cysteine and phenylalanine counted. CDR3 DNA only is kept here, 48 bases in frame from base 1. Via the germline V gene (reference sequence), CDR1 is SGHAT and CDR2 FQDESV. Concerning this clone itself: Its binding antigen is unknown. Base qualities are not at hand, and no much larger clone is one base apart.

Samples from volunteer blood donors who had recovered from COVID-19 were contributed by a second Seattle source. Whole blood was collected in K2EDTA tubes by collaborating institutions according to the institutions' own protocols. For TCRbeta analysis, collaborator samples were shipped as frozen whole blood, as isolated PBMCs, or as DNA extracted from either sample type. TCRbeta CDR3 regions were amplified from genomic DNA by means of the immunoSEQ Assay, a bias-controlled multiplex PCR. As for the original processing: Within the assay, amplification of reference gene primers was used to estimate how many nucleated cells each sample contained. To quantify the absolute abundance of each unique TCRbeta CDR3 rearrangement, sequence reads were collapsed and filtered. For each sample, productive Simpson clonality was calculated by taking the square root of Simpson's diversity index across productive rearrangements. In its TCRdb copy, this immuneACCESS table keeps in-frame sequences only and misses some clones. Where compared with another copy, unresolved V genes explain less than half of these, and the others have no known cause. The D gene and trimming were derived from the DNA, and the V and J assignments and clone size from that table. The sample table shows 200,000 to 250,000 clones, and roughly 85% are seen once. The top ten clonotypes cover roughly 12% of the sample.

What the authors observed across the whole study: How much clinical and demographic metadata was included differed by source and by participant, and the metadata was provided uncurated.

The sequence links TRBV11-1 to TRBJ2-1, with TRBD2 matching 7 junction bases. The origin of this receptor is a woman in her late teens or twenties who had recovered from COVID-19. Sequenced input: peripheral blood. The nucleotides read TGTGCCAGCAGCTTTAGGCAGGGCGGGAGTGTGAATGAGCAGTTCTTC. This codes for CASSFRQGGSVNEQFF.